The rows below give T cell receptor beta chains drawn from one sample of a study of PD-1 blockade in classical Hodgkin lymphoma. Some clones are missing from TCRdb's copy, which holds only in-frame ones; the method was immunoSEQ multiplex PCR. The data hold more than 30,000 clones, with about 90% observed a single time. Material: peripheral blood mononuclear cells (PBMCs), obtained before the second cycle of nivolumab. The receptors originated from a human donor with classical Hodgkin lymphoma. Each CDR3 is given with its conserved first and last residue. Fields, in order: D gene, J gene, V gene, clone size, CDR3 protein, CDR3 DNA. The D gene is left open where the match is weak. Clone size is stated in some rows and not others, as once, few, many or a class when expanded.

. | TRBJ1-2 | TRBV6-1 | . | CASSEGEATNYGYTF | TGTGCCAGCAGTGAAGGGGAAGCCACTAACTATGGCTACACCTTC
. | TRBJ2-1 | TRBV4-2 | . | CASSQGTRRDYNEQFF | TGTGCCAGCAGCCAAGGGACGAGAAGGGACTACAATGAGCAGTTCTTC
. | TRBJ1-5 | TRBV2 | . | CASKDGRGQPQHF | TGTGCCAGCAAGGACGGACGCGGTCAGCCCCAGCATTTT
TRBD1 | TRBJ2-7 | TRBV6-6 | . | CASSTTGGFYEQYF | TGTGCCAGCAGTACAACAGGGGGCTTCTACGAGCAGTACTTC
TRBD2 | TRBJ2-1 | TRBV6-5 | . | CASSWGLAGSEQFF | TGTGCCAGCAGTTGGGGACTAGCGGGAAGTGAGCAGTTCTTC
TRBD2 | TRBJ2-1 | TRBV7-2 | . | CASSFTSGSRHEQFF | TGTGCCAGCAGCTTTACTAGCGGGAGCCGTCATGAGCAGTTCTTC
. | TRBJ2-5 | TRBV5-1 | . | CASSFSQGVGQETQYF | TGCGCCAGCAGCTTTTCACAGGGAGTCGGCCAAGAGACCCAGTACTTC
TRBD2 | TRBJ2-1 | TRBV10-3 | . | CAISESLSAGAKDEQFF | TGTGCCATCAGTGAGTCGCTCTCGGCGGGAGCCAAAGATGAGCAGTTCTTC
. | TRBJ2-3 | TRBV28 | . | CASSLVGTPTQYF | TGTGCCAGCTCCCTCGTCGGGACTCCTACGCAGTATTTT
. | TRBJ1-5 | TRBV5-1 | few | CASSLEGGNQPQHF | TGCGCCAGCAGCTTGGAAGGGGGCAATCAGCCCCAGCATTTT
. | TRBJ1-3 | TRBV28 | . | CASRKMDSGNTIYF | TGTGCCAGCAGGAAGATGGACTCTGGAAACACCATATATTTT
. | TRBJ1-1 | TRBV15 | . | CATSRDRNTEAFF | TGTGCCACCAGCAGAGATCGGAACACTGAAGCTTTCTTT
. | TRBJ2-7 | TRBV10-2 | . | CASLRGFEQYF | TGCGCCAGTCTAAGGGGGTTCGAGCAGTACTTC
. | TRBJ1-5 | TRBV5-1 | once | CARTNSNQPQHF | TGCGCCAGGACAAATAGCAATCAGCCCCAGCATTTT
TRBD2 | TRBJ2-1 | TRBV5-1 | . | CASGLATLAAYNEQFF | TGCGCCAGCGGGTTAGCAACACTAGCGGCCTACAATGAGCAGTTCTTC
. | TRBJ1-1 | TRBV30 | . | CAWSVDQNTEAFF | TGTGCCTGGAGTGTAGACCAGAACACTGAAGCTTTCTTT
. | TRBJ1-2 | TRBV28 | . | CASSLLRTTVGYGYTF | TGTGCCAGCAGTTTACTACGGACGACTGTGGGCTATGGCTACACCTTC
TRBD1 | TRBJ2-7 | TRBV27 | few | CASSLSIMRGQAYEQYF | TGTGCCAGCAGTTTATCGATAATGAGGGGACAGGCCTACGAGCAGTACTTC
. | TRBJ2-2 | TRBV6-6 | . | CASSHRTGELFF | TGTGCCAGCAGCCACAGGACCGGGGAGCTGTTTTTT
. | TRBJ1-5 | TRBV27 | . | CASSSENQPQHF | TGTGCCAGCAGTAGTGAAAATCAGCCCCAGCATTTT
. | TRBJ1-2 | TRBV9 | . | CASSPSTGYGYTF | TGTGCCAGCAGCCCTTCCACAGGCTATGGCTACACCTTC
TRBD1 | TRBJ1-5 | TRBV19 | . | CATLLAGGGVRQPQHF | TGTGCCACATTATTGGCAGGGGGCGGTGTACGGCAGCCCCAGCATTTT
. | TRBJ2-5 | TRBV5-4 | . | CASSPTGITQRETQYF | TGTGCCAGCAGCCCTACAGGGATAACCCAAAGGGAGACCCAGTACTTC
. | TRBJ2-1 | TRBV9 | . | CASSVPLDGGRPDNEQFF | TGTGCCAGCAGCGTACCCTTGGATGGCGGGCGTCCAGACAATGAGCAGTTCTTC
. | TRBJ2-7 | TRBV21-1 | . | CASSKAGDYEQYF | TGTGCCAGCAGCAAAGCAGGGGACTACGAGCAGTACTTC
. | TRBJ1-3 | TRBV11-3 | . | CASSLARTDTGNTIYF | TGTGCCAGCAGCTTAGCAAGGACGGATACTGGAAACACCATATATTTT
. | TRBJ2-2 | TRBV11-3 | few | CASSLAQTNTGELFF | TGTGCCAGCAGCTTAGCTCAGACGAACACCGGGGAGCTGTTTTTT
. | TRBJ2-3 | TRBV7-7 | . | CASSLGREDTQYF | TGTGCTAGCAGCTTAGGCAGGGAAGATACGCAGTATTTT
. | TRBJ1-1 | TRBV11-3 | . | CASSPPGFLNTEAFF | TGTGCCAGCAGCCCCCCCGGCTTTTTGAACACTGAAGCTTTCTTT
TRBD1 | TRBJ2-7 | TRBV11-2 | . | CASSLGQTGAYEQYF | TGTGCCAGCAGCTTAGGCCAGACAGGGGCCTACGAGCAGTACTTC
. | TRBJ2-3 | TRBV18 | . | CASSPRTRAETDTQYF | TGTGCCAGCTCACCACGGACGAGGGCGGAAACAGATACGCAGTATTTT
. | TRBJ2-2 | TRBV30 | . | CAWKGIGTVRDGLFF | TGTGCCTGGAAGGGGATCGGGACTGTCAGAGACGGGCTGTTTTTT
. | TRBJ1-2 | TRBV6-5 | once | CASSYGRSGYGYTF | TGTGCCAGCAGTTACGGTCGCTCAGGGTATGGCTACACCTTC
. | TRBJ2-2 | TRBV11-2 | . | CASSSGQGDTGELFF | TGTGCCAGCAGCTCCGGCCAGGGAGACACCGGGGAGCTGTTTTTT
TRBD1 | TRBJ2-5 | TRBV5-1 | . | CASRGQVEETQYF | TGCGCCAGCAGGGGACAGGTGGAAGAGACCCAGTACTTC
. | TRBJ1-5 | TRBV7-9 | . | CASSLAGSEDSNQPQHF | TGTGCCAGCAGCTTAGCAGGCTCGGAAGATAGCAATCAGCCCCAGCATTTT
TRBD2 | TRBJ2-1 | TRBV5-1 | . | CASSLATLAVYNEQFF | TGCGCCAGCAGCTTGGCCACGCTAGCGGTTTACAATGAGCAGTTCTTC